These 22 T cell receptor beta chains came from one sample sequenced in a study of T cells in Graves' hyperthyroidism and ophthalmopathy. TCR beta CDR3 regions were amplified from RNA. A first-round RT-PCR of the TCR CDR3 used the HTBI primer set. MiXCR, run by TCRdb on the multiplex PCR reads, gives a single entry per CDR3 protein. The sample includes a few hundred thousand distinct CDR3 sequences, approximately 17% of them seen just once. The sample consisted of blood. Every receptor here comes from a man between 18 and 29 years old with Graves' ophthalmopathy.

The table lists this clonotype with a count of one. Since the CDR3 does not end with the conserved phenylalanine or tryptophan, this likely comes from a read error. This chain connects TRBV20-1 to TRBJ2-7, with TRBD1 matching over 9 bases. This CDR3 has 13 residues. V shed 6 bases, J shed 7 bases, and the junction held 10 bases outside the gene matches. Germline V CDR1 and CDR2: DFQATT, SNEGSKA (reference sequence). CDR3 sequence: CSATFGTGWEQYL. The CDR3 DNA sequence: TGCAGTGCCACCTTCGGGACAGGGTGGGAGCAGTACCTC.

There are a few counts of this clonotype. The CDR3 DNA sequence: TGTGCCAGCACCCAGACGGGGAGCTCCTACGAGCAGTACTTC. This codes for CASTQTGSSYEQYF. The chain links TRBV6-1 to TRBJ2-7; perhaps TRBD2 as D (5 bases). The V and J ends lost 7 bases and 0 bases respectively, with 13 bases between them. CDR1 is MNHNS and CDR2 is SASEGT in the germline V gene. There are 14 residues in the CDR3.

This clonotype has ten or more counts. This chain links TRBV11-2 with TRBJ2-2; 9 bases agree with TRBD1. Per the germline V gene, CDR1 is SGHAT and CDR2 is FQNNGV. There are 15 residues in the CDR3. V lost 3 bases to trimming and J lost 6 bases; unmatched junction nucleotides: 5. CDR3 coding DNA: TGTGCCAGCAGCTTTCAAAGGACAGGGGCCGGGGAGCTGTTTTTT. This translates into CASSFQRTGAGELFF. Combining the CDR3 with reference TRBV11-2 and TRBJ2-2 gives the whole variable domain EAGVAQSPRYKIIEKRQSVAFWCNPISGHATLYWYQQILGQGPKLLIQFQNNGVVDDSQLPKDRFSAERLKGVDSTLKIQPAKLEDSAVYLCASSFQRTGAGELFFGEGSRLTVL.

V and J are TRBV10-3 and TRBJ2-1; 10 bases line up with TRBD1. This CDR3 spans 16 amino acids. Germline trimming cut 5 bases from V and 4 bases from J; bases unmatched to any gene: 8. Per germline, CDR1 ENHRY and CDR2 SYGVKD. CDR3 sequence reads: CAISSLGQGVYNEQFF. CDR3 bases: TGTGCCATCAGTTCCCTCGGACAGGGGGTTTACAATGAGCAGTTCTTC.

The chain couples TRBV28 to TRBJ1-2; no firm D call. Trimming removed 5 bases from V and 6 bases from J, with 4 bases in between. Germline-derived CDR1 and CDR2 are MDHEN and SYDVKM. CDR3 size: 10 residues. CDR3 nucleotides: TGTGCCAGCAGTCAGGATGGCTACACCTTC. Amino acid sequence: CASSQDGYTF.

The CDR3 loop reads CASSPGGMNNEQFF. CDR3 bases: TGTGCCAGCAGCCCGGGGGGGATGAACAATGAGCAGTTCTTC. This sequence joins TRBV28 and TRBJ2-1; 8 bases agree with TRBD2. The CDR3 extends over 14 amino acids. CDR1 is MDHEN, CDR2 SYDVKM, per germline. The trim removed 6 bases at V and 5 bases at J, leaving 6 bases unmatched.

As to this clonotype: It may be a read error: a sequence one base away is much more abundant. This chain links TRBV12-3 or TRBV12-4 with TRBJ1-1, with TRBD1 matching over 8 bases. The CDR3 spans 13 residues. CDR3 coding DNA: TGTGCCAGCAGAAGGACAGGGTACACTGAAGCTTCCTTT. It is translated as CASRRTGYTEASF.

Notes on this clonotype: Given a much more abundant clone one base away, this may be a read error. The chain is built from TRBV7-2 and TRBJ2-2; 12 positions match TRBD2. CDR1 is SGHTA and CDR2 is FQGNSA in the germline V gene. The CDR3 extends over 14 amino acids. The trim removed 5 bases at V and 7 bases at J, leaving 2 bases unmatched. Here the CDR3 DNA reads TGTGCCAGCAGCCGGGGACTAGCGGGCGGGGAGCTGTTTTTT. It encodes CASSRGLAGGELFF.

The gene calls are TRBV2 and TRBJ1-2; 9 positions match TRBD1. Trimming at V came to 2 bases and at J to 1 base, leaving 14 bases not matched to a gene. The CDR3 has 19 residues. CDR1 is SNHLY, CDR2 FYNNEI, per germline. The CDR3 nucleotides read TGTGCCAGCAGTGAAAGAGAGGGGACAGGGTCCCCACATAACTATGGCTACACCTTC. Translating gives CASSEREGTGSPHNYGYTF.

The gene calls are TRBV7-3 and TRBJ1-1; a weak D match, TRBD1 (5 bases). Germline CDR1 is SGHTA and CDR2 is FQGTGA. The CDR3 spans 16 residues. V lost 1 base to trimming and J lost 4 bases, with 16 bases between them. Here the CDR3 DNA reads TGTGCCAGCAGCTTAAGCGAGTTTGGGGGTGTCACTGAAGCTTTCTTT. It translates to CASSLSEFGGVTEAFF.

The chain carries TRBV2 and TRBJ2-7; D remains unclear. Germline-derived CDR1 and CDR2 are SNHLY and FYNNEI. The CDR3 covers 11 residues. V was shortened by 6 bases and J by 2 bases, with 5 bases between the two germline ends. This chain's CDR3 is CASRITYEQYF. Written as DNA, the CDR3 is TGTGCCAGCAGGATAACCTACGAGCAGTACTTC.

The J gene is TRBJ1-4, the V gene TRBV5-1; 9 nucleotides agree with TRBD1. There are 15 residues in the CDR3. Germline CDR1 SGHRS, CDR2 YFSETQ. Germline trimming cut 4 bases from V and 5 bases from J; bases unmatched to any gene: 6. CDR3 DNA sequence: TGCGCCAGCAGCGCCCTGGGGACAGGGAATGAAAAACTGTTTTTT. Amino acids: CASSALGTGNEKLFF.

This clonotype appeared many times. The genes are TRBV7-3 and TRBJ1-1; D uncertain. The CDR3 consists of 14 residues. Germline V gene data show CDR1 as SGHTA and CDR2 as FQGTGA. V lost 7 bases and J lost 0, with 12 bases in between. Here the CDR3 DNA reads TGTGCCAGCAAACTGACGGAACTGAACACTGAAGCTTTCTTT. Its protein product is CASKLTELNTEAFF.

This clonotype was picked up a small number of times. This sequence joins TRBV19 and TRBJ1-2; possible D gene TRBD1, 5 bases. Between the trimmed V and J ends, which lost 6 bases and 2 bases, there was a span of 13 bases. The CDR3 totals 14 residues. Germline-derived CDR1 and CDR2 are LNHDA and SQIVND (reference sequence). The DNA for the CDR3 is TGTGCCAGTAGGGTTTTTTCAGGGAACTATGGCTACACCTTC. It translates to CASRVFSGNYGYTF.

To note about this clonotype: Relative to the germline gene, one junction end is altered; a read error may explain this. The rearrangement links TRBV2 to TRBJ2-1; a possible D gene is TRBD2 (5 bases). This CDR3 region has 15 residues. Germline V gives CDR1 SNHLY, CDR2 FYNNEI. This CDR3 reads CASSYREPSYNERFF. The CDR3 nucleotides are TGTGCCAGCAGTTACCGGGAACCCTCCTACAATGAGCGGTTCTTC.

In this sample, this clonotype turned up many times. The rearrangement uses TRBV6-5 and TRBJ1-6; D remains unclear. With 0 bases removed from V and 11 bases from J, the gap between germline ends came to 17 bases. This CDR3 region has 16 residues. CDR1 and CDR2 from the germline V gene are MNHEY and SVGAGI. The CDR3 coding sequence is TGTGCCAGCAGTTACTCGTCCCGGAGGTCCGAGGCACCCCTCCACTTT. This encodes CASSYSSRRSEAPLHF.

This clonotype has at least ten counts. CDR3 amino acids: CASSSRDRTLNTEAFF. CDR3 sequence (DNA): TGCGCCAGCAGCTCCCGGGACAGGACCTTGAACACTGAAGCTTTCTTT. This chain uses TRBV5-1 with TRBJ1-1; 8 bases are a match to TRBD1. The CDR3 runs 16 residues. The V segment lost 3 bases and the J segment 0 bases; nucleotides outside the gene matches: 7. In germline, CDR1 is SGHRS, CDR2 YFSETQ.

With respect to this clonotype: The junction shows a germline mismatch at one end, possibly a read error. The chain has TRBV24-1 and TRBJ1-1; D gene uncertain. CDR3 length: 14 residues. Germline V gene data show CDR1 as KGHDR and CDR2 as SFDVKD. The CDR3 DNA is TGTGCCACCAGAAGATCATATGAGAACACTGGAGCTTTCTTT. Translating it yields CATRRSYENTGAFF.

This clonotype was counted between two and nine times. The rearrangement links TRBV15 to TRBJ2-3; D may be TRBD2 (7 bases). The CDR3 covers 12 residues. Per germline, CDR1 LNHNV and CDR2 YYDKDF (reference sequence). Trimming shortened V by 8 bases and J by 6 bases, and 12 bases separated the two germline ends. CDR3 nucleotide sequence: TGTGCCACCGAGGGGGGGGATGATACGCAGTATTTT. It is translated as CATEGGDDTQYF.

CDR3 in DNA: TGCAGTGCCTGGACGGCCCAAGAGACCCAGTACTTC. It encodes CSAWTAQETQYF. The chain carries TRBV20-1 and TRBJ2-5; D is ambiguous. CDR1 and CDR2 (germline): DFQATT, SNEGSKA (reference sequence). The CDR3 runs to 12 residues. V was cut by 6 bases and J by 1 base, with 9 bases left in between.

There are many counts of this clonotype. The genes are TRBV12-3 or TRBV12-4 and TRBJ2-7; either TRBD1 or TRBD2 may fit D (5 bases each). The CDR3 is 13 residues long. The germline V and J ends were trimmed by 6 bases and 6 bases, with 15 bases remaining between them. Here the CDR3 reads CASRSPEGSEQYF. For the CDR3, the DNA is TGTGCCAGCAGGTCCCCCGAGGGGTCCGAGCAGTACTTC.

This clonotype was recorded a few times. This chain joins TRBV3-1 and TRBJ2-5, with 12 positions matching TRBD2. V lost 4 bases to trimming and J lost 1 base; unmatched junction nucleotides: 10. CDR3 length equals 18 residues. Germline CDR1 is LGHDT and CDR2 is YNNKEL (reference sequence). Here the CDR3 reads CASSRAPKTSGGQETQYF. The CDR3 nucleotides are TGTGCCAGCAGCCGAGCCCCCAAGACTAGCGGGGGCCAAGAGACCCAGTACTTC.